Shown below are 18 T cell receptor beta chains from a single sample sequenced in a study of early T cells in non-severe SARS-CoV-2 infection. One entry per CDR3 protein results from TCRdb running MiXCR on the 5' RACE reads. Of some 82,000 distinct CDR3 sequences in the sample, about an eighth were seen once. The sample here was whole blood, taken at baseline. These receptors originate from an adult who was a healthcare worker with PCR-confirmed SARS-CoV-2 infection or an uninfected control (not recorded which).

The sample holds a few counts of this clonotype. The chain joins TRBV11-2 to TRBJ1-4; D unresolved. The germline V gene has CDR1 SGHAT and CDR2 FQNNGV. V was shortened by 4 bases and J by 7 bases, with 19 bases between the two germline ends. The CDR3 totals 16 residues. CDR3: CASSSPRLYEPEKLFF. The DNA for the CDR3 is TGTGCCAGCAGCTCCCCCAGACTCTATGAACCTGAAAAACTGTTTTTT.

The rearrangement joins TRBV11-2 to TRBJ2-7; 9 nucleotides line up with TRBD1. J was trimmed by 2 bases and V by 4 bases; bases with no gene match: 6. Per the germline V gene, CDR1 is SGHAT and CDR2 is FQNNGV. This CDR3 spans 15 amino acids. CDR3 protein: CASSSWDRVTYEQYF. CDR3 nucleotides: TGTGCCAGCAGCTCCTGGGACAGGGTGACCTACGAGCAGTACTTC.

The sample holds many counts of this clonotype. The CDR3 is CASSLGSVSYNEQFF. The DNA of the CDR3 is TGTGCCAGCAGCTTAGGCTCTGTCTCCTACAATGAGCAGTTCTTC. V is TRBV7-2 and J is TRBJ2-1; D uncertain. The length of the CDR3 is 15 residues. Trimming removed 1 base at V and 0 bases at J, with 7 bases between. Germline loops: CDR1 SGHTA, CDR2 FQGNSA.

The chain joins TRBV28 to TRBJ2-2, with TRBD1 as a possible D gene (6 bases). Deletions cut 8 bases from V and 4 bases from J, with 14 bases between. CDR1 and CDR2 from the germline V gene are MDHEN and SYDVKM. This CDR3 is 14 amino acids long. CDR3 DNA: TGTGCCAGCCGTGCCCAGGGGAGCACCGGGGAGCTGTTTTTT. This encodes CASRAQGSTGELFF.

The V and J genes are TRBV7-3 and TRBJ2-5; D tentatively fits TRBD1 or TRBD2 (6 bases each). The CDR3 spans 12 residues. V lost 5 bases to trimming and J lost 9 bases, with 13 bases between them. Germline CDR1 reads SGHTA; CDR2 reads FQGTGA. The CDR3 reads CASSVSGEAQYF. CDR3 in DNA: TGTGCCAGCAGCGTCTCAGGGGAGGCCCAGTACTTC.

The V call is TRBV29-1, the J call TRBJ1-1; tentatively, D is TRBD1 (6 bases). Germline CDR1 is SQVTM and CDR2 is ANQGSEA. There are 15 residues in the CDR3. V dropped 0 bases and J dropped 3 bases, with 14 bases sitting between them. DNA for the CDR3: TGCAGCGTTGAAGATATGACGGGGGCGGACACTGAAGCTTTCTTT. It specifies CSVEDMTGADTEAFF.

This clonotype turned up a few times. The chain employs TRBV6-2 or TRBV6-3 and TRBJ1-5; 7 bases are a match to TRBD1. Germline lookup yields CDR1 MNHEY and CDR2 SVGEGT. Trimming at V came to 8 bases and at J to 6 bases, leaving 7 bases not matched to a gene. CDR3 length: 13 amino acids. CDR3 coding DNA: TGTGCCAGCCGGGACAGTCGGGCTCAGCCCCAGCATTTT. Protein sequence: CASRDSRAQPQHF.

This clonotype was detected a few times. This sequence joins TRBV18 and TRBJ2-5; 7 nucleotides agree with TRBD2. V lost 6 bases and J lost 0; bases outside the gene matches: 7. The germline V gene has CDR1 KGHSH and CDR2 LQKENI. The CDR3 sequence is 15 residues long. CDR3 protein: CASSQSRGDQETQYF. Written as DNA, the CDR3 is TGTGCCAGCTCTCAATCCCGGGGGGACCAAGAGACCCAGTACTTC.

The table lists this clonotype with a few counts. The chain recombines TRBV28 with TRBJ2-7; the D gene is possibly TRBD1 (7 bases). The CDR3 has 14 amino acids. Between the trimmed V and J ends, which lost 8 bases and 5 bases, there was a span of 19 bases. Germline CDR1 reads MDHEN; CDR2 reads SYDVKM. CDR3 sequence: CASWRGLEVDEQYF. CDR3 in DNA: TGTGCCAGCTGGAGGGGGCTCGAAGTCGACGAGCAGTACTTC.

This clonotype was seen at least ten times. The rearrangement uses TRBV3-1 and TRBJ1-2, with 10 bases identical to TRBD1. The CDR3 is 17 residues long. The junction had 13 bases not matched to a gene; V was cut back by 2 bases and J by 7 bases. CDR1 LGHDT and CDR2 YNNKEL come from the germline V gene (reference sequence). The CDR3 DNA sequence: TGTGCCAGCAGCCAAAGGGGAAGGGACAGGGGTTCGTCTGGCTACACCTTC. Translating gives CASSQRGRDRGSSGYTF.

This clonotype has just a few counts. The gene calls are TRBV6-1 and TRBJ2-3, with unresolved D. The CDR3 length is 13 residues. Germline CDR1 is MNHNS and CDR2 is SASEGT. The germline V and J ends were trimmed by 6 bases and 4 bases, with 11 bases remaining between them. CDR3 protein: CASRESAPDTQYF. DNA of the CDR3: TGTGCCAGCAGGGAGAGTGCTCCAGATACGCAGTATTTT.

This rearrangement joins TRBV12-3 or TRBV12-4 to TRBJ1-1; D is unresolved. The CDR3 is 14 residues long. V lost 3 bases and J 6 bases, leaving 14 bases between the germline ends. The CDR3 spells CASSFGLRAAEAFF. CDR3 nucleotides: TGTGCCAGCAGTTTCGGGTTGAGGGCAGCTGAAGCTTTCTTT.

CDR3 DNA: TGCGCCAGCAGCCAAGATAAGGGGACGCGGGGCTACACCTTC. Encoded protein: CASSQDKGTRGYTF. The chain links TRBV4-1 to TRBJ1-2, with a tentative D call TRBD1 (5 bases). The CDR3 has 14 amino acids. Germline lookup yields CDR1 MGHRA and CDR2 YSYEKL. V was cut by 0 bases and J by 8 bases, with 13 bases left in between.

This chain connects TRBV24-1 to TRBJ2-1, with 9 positions matching TRBD2. The CDR3 extends over 17 amino acids. Germline V CDR1 and CDR2: KGHDR, SFDVKD. V lost 4 bases and J lost 4; bases outside the gene matches: 10. The CDR3 spells CATSDSIGTSLYNEQFF. The CDR3 coding sequence is TGTGCCACCAGTGACTCAATAGGGACTAGCCTGTACAATGAGCAGTTCTTC.

In its sample, this clonotype was seen many times. The V gene is TRBV30, the J gene TRBJ2-5; 7 nucleotides agree with TRBD2. The CDR3 length is 13 residues. Germline CDR1 reads GTSNPN; CDR2 reads SVGIG (reference sequence). Trimming cost V 3 bases and J 5 bases; bases outside gene matches: 6. CDR3 bases: TGTGCCTGGAGGGGTGCGGGGGTTGAGACCCAGTACTTC. Protein sequence: CAWRGAGVETQYF.

This clonotype was observed many times. The chain carries TRBV10-3 and TRBJ2-2; no reliable D call. With 7 bases removed from V and 2 bases from J, the gap between germline ends came to 11 bases. The CDR3 has 14 amino acids. Germline CDR1 ENHRY, CDR2 SYGVKD. CDR3 region: CAITPRLNTGELFF. The CDR3 bases are TGTGCCATCACACCACGGTTAAACACCGGGGAGCTGTTTTTT.

The sample holds many counts of this clonotype. The chain is built from TRBV27 and TRBJ2-3, with D possibly TRBD2 on 5 matching bases. V lost 2 bases and J lost 6, with 9 bases in between. This CDR3 is built from 13 residues. The germline V gene encodes CDR1 MNHEY and CDR2 SMNVEV (reference sequence). Here the CDR3 reads CASSLLWRDTQYF. CDR3 nucleotides: TGTGCCAGCAGTTTACTATGGAGGGATACGCAGTATTTT.

The V and J genes are TRBV10-3 and TRBJ2-1; 10 bases line up with TRBD2. The CDR3 is 16 amino acids. The junction had 11 bases not matched to a gene; V was cut back by 6 bases and J by 6 bases. Germline values: CDR1 ENHRY, CDR2 SYGVKD. The CDR3 region is CAISQRGLAGVNEQFF. For the CDR3, the DNA is TGTGCCATCAGCCAGAGGGGGCTAGCGGGAGTCAATGAGCAGTTCTTC.